The TCR beta chain under discussion was sequenced for a study of T cell responses to AZD1222 COVID-19 vaccine (dated by TCRdb to the early 2020s). Concerning the study at large: TCR sequencing was performed for roughly 250 trial participants, of whom around 200 were given two doses of AZD1222 and approximately 25 were given two doses of MenACWY control vaccine. Trial participants were enrolled by age into subgroups of 18-55, 56-69 and 70-plus years, and around 150, 29 and 61 TCR-sequenced participants, respectively, were included in these subgroups. The investigation overall reported the following: Epitopes outside the regions mutated in the B.1.351 and B.1.1.7 variants were reportedly recognized by nearly half of the unique spike-specific TCRs. Conclusions about previously exposed vaccinees are limited, since just 5 or 6 AZD1222 recipients were seropositive for SARS-CoV-2 at baseline. Because no day 14 peak-response samples were available, repertoires were characterized only after the peak T cell response. In the small 56-69-year group, the increase in depth fell short of significance, most likely because of low power. The vaccine-associated CD4 TCRs covered the entire spike protein, and the dominant responses fell in regions 160-218 and 743-854. Spike-specific TCR breadth and depth rose significantly after two AZD1222 doses compared with day 0 and with MenACWY recipients. Participants were mostly white British, with more females than males. The authors suggested clonal diversity may have been underestimated.

The CDR3 regions of human TCRbeta chains were analyzed by immunosequencing. The study's processing was this. Repertoire TCRs were checked for matches against a reference library of SARS-CoV-2-specific TCRs that had been generated using the MIRA antigen-specificity platform. Breadth was defined as the fraction of unique TCRs that were SARS-CoV-2-associated. Depth was defined as the fraction of total T cells that were SARS-CoV-2-associated. Using the MIRA data, every spike-specific TCR was mapped to the spike region that the TCR reacted to and assigned to either a CD4 or a CD8 class. Log10-transformed breadth and depth values were compared by one-way ANOVA with Sidak's multiple comparisons tests. TCRdb's version of the immuneACCESS table is confined to in-frame rearrangements and falls short of the full clone set. An unresolved V gene accounts for under half of the shortfall where checked; the remainder is of unknown origin. The V and J calls and clone size are taken from that table; D and trimming were inferred from the DNA. For this sample the table gives approximately 270,000 clones, of which 85% to 95% were detected only once. The ten largest clonotypes hold roughly 0.6% of the sample.

Reading the germline V gene gives CDR1 SGHVS and CDR2 FQNEAQ. V and J are trimmed by 1 base and 3 bases, and the gene matches miss 12 bases of the junction. From its cysteine to its phenylalanine, the CDR3 spans 17 amino acids. The sequence is cut down to CDR3 DNA, 51 bases in frame from base 1. Read against the paper, the sample's time point label means: about 28 days (+/-7) after the second vaccine dose. AZD1222 recipients with second doses at about 4 weeks or about 12 weeks were pooled, because spike-specific TCR depth and breadth did not differ between schedules. The vaccinee samples were drawn from two UK trials, COV001 and COV002, one of which was a single-blind randomized controlled phase 2/3 trial testing AZD1222 (ChAdOx1 nCoV-19) in healthy adults. For TCRbeta chain sequencing, PBMC samples from trial participants were taken at day 0 and at day 28 after the second dose. Only a few counts were recorded for this clone. Its cognate antigen has yet to be identified. Base qualities are missing; no much larger clone stands one base away.

The sequence was obtained from an adult who received the AZD1222 COVID-19 vaccine. The chain is assembled from TRBV7-8 and TRBJ2-7, with TRBD2 identical over 7 junction bases. Material: peripheral blood, obtained 28 days after the second AZD1222 dose. This receptor carries the CDR3 CASSLDPGVTGGYEQYF. The sequenced DNA is TGTGCCAGCAGCTTAGACCCCGGGGTGACGGGGGGCTACGAGCAGTACTTC.